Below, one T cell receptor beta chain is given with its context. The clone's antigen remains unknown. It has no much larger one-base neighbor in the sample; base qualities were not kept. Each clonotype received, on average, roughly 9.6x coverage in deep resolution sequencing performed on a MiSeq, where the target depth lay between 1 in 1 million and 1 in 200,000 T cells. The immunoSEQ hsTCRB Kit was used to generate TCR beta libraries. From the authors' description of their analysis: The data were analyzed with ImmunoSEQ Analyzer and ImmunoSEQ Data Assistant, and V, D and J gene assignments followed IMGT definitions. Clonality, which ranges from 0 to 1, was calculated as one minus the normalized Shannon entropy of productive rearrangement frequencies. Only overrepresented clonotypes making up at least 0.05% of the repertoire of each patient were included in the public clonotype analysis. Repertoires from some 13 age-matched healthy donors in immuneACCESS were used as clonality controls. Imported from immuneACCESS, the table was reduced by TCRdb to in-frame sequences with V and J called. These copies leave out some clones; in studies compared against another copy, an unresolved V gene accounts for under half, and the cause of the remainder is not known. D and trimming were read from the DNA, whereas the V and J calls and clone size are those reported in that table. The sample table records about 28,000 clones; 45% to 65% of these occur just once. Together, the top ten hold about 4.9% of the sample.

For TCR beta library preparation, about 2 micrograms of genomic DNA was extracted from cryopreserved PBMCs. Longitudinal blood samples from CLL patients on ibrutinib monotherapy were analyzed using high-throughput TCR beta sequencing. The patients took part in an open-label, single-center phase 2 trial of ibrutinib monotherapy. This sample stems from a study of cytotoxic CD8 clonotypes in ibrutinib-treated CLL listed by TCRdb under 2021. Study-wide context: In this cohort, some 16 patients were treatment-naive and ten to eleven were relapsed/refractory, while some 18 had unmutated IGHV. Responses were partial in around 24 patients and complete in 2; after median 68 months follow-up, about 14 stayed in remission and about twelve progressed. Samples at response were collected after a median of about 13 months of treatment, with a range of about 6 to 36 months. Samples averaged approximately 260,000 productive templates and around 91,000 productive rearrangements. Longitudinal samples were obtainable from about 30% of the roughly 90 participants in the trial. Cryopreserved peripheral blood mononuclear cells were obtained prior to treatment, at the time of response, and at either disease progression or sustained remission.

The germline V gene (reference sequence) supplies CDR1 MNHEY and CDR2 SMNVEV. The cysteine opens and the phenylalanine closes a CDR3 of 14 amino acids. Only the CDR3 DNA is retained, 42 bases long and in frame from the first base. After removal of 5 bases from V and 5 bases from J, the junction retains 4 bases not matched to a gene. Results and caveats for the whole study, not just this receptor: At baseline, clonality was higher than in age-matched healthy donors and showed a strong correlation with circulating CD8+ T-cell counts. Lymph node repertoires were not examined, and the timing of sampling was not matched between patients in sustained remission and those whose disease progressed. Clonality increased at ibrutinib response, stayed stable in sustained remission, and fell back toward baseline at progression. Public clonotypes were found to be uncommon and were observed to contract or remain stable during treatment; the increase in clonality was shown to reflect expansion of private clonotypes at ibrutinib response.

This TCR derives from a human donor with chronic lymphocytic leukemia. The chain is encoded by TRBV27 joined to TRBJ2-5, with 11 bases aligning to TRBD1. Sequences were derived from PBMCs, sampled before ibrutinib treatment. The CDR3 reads CASSPDRGPETQYF. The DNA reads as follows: TGTGCCAGCAGTCCGGACAGGGGGCCGGAGACCCAGTACTTC.